What follows is one T cell receptor (beta chain) and its context. The source of the sample is a study of human T cells and chemical hapten exposure. Study as a whole: Sensitizing treatment utilized 2% DPC over a 2 cm by 2 cm portion of upper inner arm skin.

TCRdb reprocessed the RACE reads with MiXCR, giving one entry per CDR3 protein. The table includes about 120,000 distinct CDR3 sequences, roughly an eighth detected once. Time point of the sample: patch test 1, 2 weeks after DPC sensitization. Specified treatment: therapeutic diphenylcyclopropenone sensitization with weekly scalp DPC. Alopecia patients, 18 to 70 years old and DPC-suitable, served as donors. Per the germline V gene, CDR1 is SGDLS and CDR2 is YYNGEE. This CDR3 is built from 16 residues. Deletions cut 4 bases from V and 0 bases from J, with 14 bases between. Sequencing was performed on whole blood, taken in connection with sensitization to the hapten diphenylcyclopropenone (DPC). The TCR sequence derives from a man younger than 35 with alopecia areata. Some clones in this sample may be carry-over from other donors' samples. The rearrangement joins TRBV9 to TRBJ1-5, with D tentatively TRBD1 (5 bases). The CDR3 loop reads CASSPSGGGSNQPQHF. The CDR3 bases are TGTGCCAGCAGCCCAAGTGGCGGGGGTAGCAATCAGCCCCAGCATTTT.